A single sample is the source of the 8 T cell receptor beta chains below, sequenced in a study of CD8+CD57+ T cells in acquired aplastic anemia. Sequencing involved patients with CD8+CD57+ cell expansion previously shown by flow cytometry. Genomic DNA constituted the template upon which TCR beta VDJ and CDR3 profiling was performed. TCRdb independently ran MiXCR on the reads; one entry per CDR3 protein. Here the sample spans hundreds of thousands of distinct CDR3 sequences, under 50% being singletons. The sequencing input was sorted CD4+, CD8+, or CD8+CD57+ T cells (not recorded which) from PBMCs. Every receptor here comes from a human donor with aplastic anemia.

The rearrangement links TRBV10-2 to TRBJ2-7, with D hard to call. The germline V and J ends were trimmed by 0 bases and 5 bases, with 8 bases remaining between them. Germline CDR1 WSHSY, CDR2 SAAADI. This CDR3 has 13 amino acids. The CDR3 here is CASSESFRDEQYF. The CDR3 DNA is TGCGCCAGCAGTGAGTCGTTTCGCGACGAGCAGTACTTC.

A word on this clonotype: One end of the junction is discordant with germline, which a read error may explain. The CDR3 reads CARSFPQGTNYEQYF. CDR3 sequence (DNA): TGTGCCCGCAGTTTCCCACAGGGAACCAACTACGAGCAGTACTTC. The chain couples TRBV28 to TRBJ2-7; tentatively, D is TRBD1 (6 bases). Germline loops: CDR1 MDHEN, CDR2 SYDVKM. CDR3 size: 15 residues.

Points on this clonotype: One end of the junction is discordant with germline, which a read error may explain. The chain has TRBV2 and TRBJ1-2; D gene ambiguous. This CDR3 region has 16 residues. The V gene's germline CDR1 is SNHLY and CDR2 FYNNEI. DNA for the CDR3: TGTGCCAGCAGGCTACAGCTATGGGATCATAACTATGGCTACACTTTC. Residues: CASRLQLWDHNYGYTF.

This clonotype was detected only a few times. The rearrangement links TRBV7-9 to TRBJ2-2; the D gene is possibly TRBD1 (6 bases). The CDR3 has 16 residues. Germline V gene sequence: CDR1 SEHNR, CDR2 FQNEAQ (reference sequence). V gave up 8 bases and J gave up 4 bases, with 20 bases separating them. The CDR3 reads CASSQLTGSGTGELFF. The CDR3, as DNA: TGTGCCAGCTCACAACTGACAGGAAGCGGCACCGGGGAGCTGTTTTTT.

This clonotype has ten or more counts. The chain combines TRBV11-2 with TRBJ2-5; 12 bases line up with TRBD1. This CDR3 spans 15 amino acids. The ends lost 4 bases at V and 5 bases at J; junction bases unmatched: 5. CDR1 is SGHAT, CDR2 FQNNGV, per germline. CDR3 sequence: CASSWGQGAWETQYF. The DNA of the CDR3 is TGTGCCAGCAGCTGGGGACAGGGGGCTTGGGAGACCCAGTACTTC.

The chain links TRBV24-1 to TRBJ1-2; D gene unclear. The CDR3 covers 15 residues. The V end was cut by 3 bases, the J end by 5 bases, with 15 bases between. Per the germline V gene, CDR1 is KGHDR and CDR2 is SFDVKD. CDR3 in amino acids: CATSDQMINRYGYTF. CDR3 coding DNA: TGTGCCACCAGTGATCAGATGATAAACCGTTATGGCTACACCTTC.

Worth noting for this clonotype: The junction shows a germline mismatch at one end, possibly a read error. The CDR3: CTSSLWLNTEAFF. The DNA for the CDR3 is TGTACCAGCAGCTTGTGGCTGAACACTGAAGCTTTCTTT. The gene calls are TRBV5-6 and TRBJ1-1; D remains ambiguous. The V gene's germline CDR1 is SGHDT and CDR2 YYEEEE. The CDR3 sequence is 13 residues long.

The V call is TRBV18, the J call TRBJ1-6; the D gene is possibly TRBD1 (5 bases). Trimming cost V 3 bases and J 9 bases, with 15 bases left between them. The CDR3 has 15 amino acids. Germline CDR1 reads KGHSH; CDR2 reads LQKENI. Here the CDR3 DNA reads TGTGCCAGCTCACCTTTAGAGGGGCGCGTTTCACCCCTCCACTTT. This sequence encodes CASSPLEGRVSPLHF.